This T cell receptor (beta chain) was captured by sequencing in a study of blood T cells in healthy people across ages. Study conclusions and caveats: Nothing was known about donor CMV status, and this possibly confounded expanded clonotype changes.

This clonotype was counted only a few times. Its cognate antigen is unknown. This CDR3 is built from 12 residues. Germline CDR1 and CDR2: SQVTM and ANQGSEA. The V end lost 0 bases, the J end lost 7 bases, and 10 bases lay between the germline ends. PCR was performed a second time for about 7 to 11 cycles using a sample-barcoded 5' primer and a J-beta primer mix. TCRdb recomputed calls from the 5' RACE reads with MiXCR, one row per CDR3 protein. The sample contains 1,800,000 or so distinct CDR3 sequences, about 39% of which appear only once. Each donor gave approximately 9.1 milliliters of peripheral blood.

Sequencing was done on a sample of blood. This chain links TRBV29-1 with TRBJ2-7; D unresolved. The receptor's source is a human donor in good health. CDR3 coding DNA: TGCAGCGTTGAAGACCCTCCCGTGGAGCAGTACTTC. Its protein product is CSVEDPPVEQYF.